This T cell receptor beta chain was captured in a study of blood T cells in healthy people across ages. Each of the donors had approximately 10 milliliters of peripheral blood drawn into EDTA-treated Vacutainer tubes. This clonotype was counted a few times. The target antigen is unknown. General study points: Diversity of TCR beta per million T cells declined in a roughly linear way with age. Long-lived donors carried more naive CD4+ cells and greater diversity than aged donors.

Using a J-beta primer mix together with a sample-barcoded 5' primer, a second PCR was run for roughly 6 to 11 cycles. TCRdb itself ran the 5' RACE reads through MiXCR, one entry per CDR3 protein. The table lists about 1.6 million distinct CDR3 sequences, 30% to 40% of them singletons. Germline V gene data show CDR1 as MNHNS and CDR2 as SASEGT. Trimming shortened V by 2 bases and J by 4 bases, and 8 bases separated the two germline ends. The length of the CDR3 is 13 residues. The TCR was taken from a woman in her thirties in good health. Sequencing was done on a sample of blood. This chain uses TRBV6-1 with TRBJ1-2; D perhaps matches TRBD1 (5 bases). The CDR3 DNA is TGTGCCAGCAGTGAACAGCAGGGCTATGGCTACACCTTC. This sequence encodes CASSEQQGYGYTF.